This T cell receptor beta chain was retrieved from a study of shared clonotypes between healthy human individuals. Study processing details: Filtering differed, since immunoSEQ gave only junction sequences and no quality scores. The method was immunoSEQ multiplex PCR; TCRdb's version includes in-frame clones alone and lacks a portion of them. The V and J calls and the clone size are those of that table, but D and trimming were determined from the DNA. The data hold roughly 2.1 million clones, with under 95% observed a single time. Naive CD8 cells were CD45RO-negative, positively selected for CCR7, excluding terminally differentiated effector memory CD45RA+ cells. The receptor comes from a man aged 18-30 years in good health. Some clones in this sample may be carry-over from other donors' samples. Material for sequencing was naive CD8+ T cells from PBMCs.

CDR3 nucleotides: TGTGCCAGCAGCTTCCGGGACAGGGGTTACGAGCAGTACTTC. This gives the protein CASSFRDRGYEQYF. V is TRBV5-5 and J is TRBJ2-7; 10 nucleotides match TRBD1. This CDR3 is 14 amino acids long. Per the germline V gene, CDR1 is SGHKS and CDR2 is YYEKEE (reference sequence). V shed 2 bases and J 4 bases; nucleotides not matched to a gene: 3.